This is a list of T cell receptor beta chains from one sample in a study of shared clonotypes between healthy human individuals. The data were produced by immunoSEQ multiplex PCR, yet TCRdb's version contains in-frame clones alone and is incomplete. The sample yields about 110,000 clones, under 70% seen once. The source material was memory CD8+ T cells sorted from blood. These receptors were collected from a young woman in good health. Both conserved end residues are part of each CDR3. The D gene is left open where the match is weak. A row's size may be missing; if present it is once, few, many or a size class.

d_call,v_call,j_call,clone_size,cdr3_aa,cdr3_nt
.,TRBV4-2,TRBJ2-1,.,CASSQVRGHEQFF,TGTGCCAGCAGCCAAGTTCGGGGGCATGAGCAGTTCTTC
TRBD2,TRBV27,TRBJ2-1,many,CASSTYAPGERDPFYNEQFF,TGTGCCAGCAGTACTTATGCCCCTGGGGAGCGGGACCCTTTTTACAATGAGCAGTTCTTC
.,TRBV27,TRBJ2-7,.,CASSLSLASTYEQYF,TGTGCCAGCAGTTTATCCCTAGCTAGTACCTACGAGCAGTACTTC
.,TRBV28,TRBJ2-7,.,CASSLRGYYTFYEQYF,TGTGCCAGCAGTTTGAGGGGCTACTATACCTTCTACGAGCAGTACTTC
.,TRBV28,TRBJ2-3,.,CATATRYADTQYF,TGTGCCACCGCGACTAGATATGCAGATACGCAGTATTTT
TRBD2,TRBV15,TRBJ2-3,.,CATSRGSGRATDTQYF,TGTGCCACCAGCAGGGGAAGCGGGAGGGCTACAGATACGCAGTATTTT
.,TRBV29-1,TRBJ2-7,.,CSVRWGYEQYF,TGCAGCGTCCGCTGGGGATACGAGCAGTACTTC
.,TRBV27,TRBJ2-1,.,CASSLREPANEQFF,TGTGCCAGCAGTTTGCGGGAACCCGCCAATGAGCAGTTCTTC
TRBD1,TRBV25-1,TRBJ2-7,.,CASSAPGQGAGEQYF,TGTGCCAGCAGTGCTCCGGGACAGGGGGCCGGCGAGCAGTACTTC
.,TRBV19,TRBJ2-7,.,CATSDVYEQYF,TGTGCCACCTCGGACGTCTACGAGCAGTACTTC
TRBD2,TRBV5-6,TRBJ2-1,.,CASSLELAGGPSYNEQFF,TGTGCCAGCAGCTTGGAGCTAGCGGGAGGGCCCTCCTACAATGAGCAGTTCTTC
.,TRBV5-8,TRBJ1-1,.,CASSPSPNLNTEAFF,TGTGCCAGCAGCCCTTCTCCCAATCTGAACACTGAAGCTTTCTTT
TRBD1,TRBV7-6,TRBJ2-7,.,CASSLGVGTGTNTYEQYF,TGTGCCAGCAGCTTAGGGGTTGGGACAGGGACCAATACCTACGAGCAGTACTTC
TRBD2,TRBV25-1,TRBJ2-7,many,CASSSGLAEEEQYF,TGTGCCAGCAGTTCGGGACTAGCGGAGGAAGAGCAGTACTTC
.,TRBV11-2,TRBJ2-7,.,CASRGRRVNDSYEQYF,TGTGCCAGCAGGGGACGGCGGGTCAACGATTCCTACGAGCAGTACTTC
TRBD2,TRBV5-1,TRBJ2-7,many,CASSWTLAGEQYF,TGCGCCAGCAGCTGGACCCTAGCGGGAGAGCAGTACTTC
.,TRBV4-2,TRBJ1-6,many,CASSGTRENSPLHF,TGTGCCAGCAGCGGCACCCGGGAGAATTCACCCCTCCACTTT
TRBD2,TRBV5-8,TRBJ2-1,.,CASRDTLAGEVLNEQFF,TGTGCCAGCAGGGATACACTAGCGGGCGAGGTTTTAAATGAGCAGTTCTTC
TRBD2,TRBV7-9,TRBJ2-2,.,CASSSRLAGAGELFF,TGTGCCAGCAGCTCGAGACTAGCGGGAGCCGGGGAGCTGTTTTTT
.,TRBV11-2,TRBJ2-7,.,CASVQDTVREQYF,TGTGCCAGCGTACAGGATACCGTTCGCGAGCAGTACTTC
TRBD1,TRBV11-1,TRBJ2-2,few,CASSFGTGGSGELFF,TGTGCCAGCAGCTTTGGGACAGGGGGCAGCGGGGAGCTGTTTTTT
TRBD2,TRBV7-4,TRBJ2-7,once,CASSLLAGVGVGEQYF,TGTGCCAGCAGCTTACTTGCGGGAGTAGGGGTGGGCGAGCAGTACTTC
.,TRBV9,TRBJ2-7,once,CASSAGARGSYEQYF,TGTGCCAGCAGCGCAGGGGCTAGGGGTTCCTACGAGCAGTACTTC
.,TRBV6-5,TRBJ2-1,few,CASRGYNEQFF,TGTGCCAGCCGTGGGTACAATGAGCAGTTCTTC
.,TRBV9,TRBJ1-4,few,CASSVDGEVDEKLFF,TGTGCCAGCAGCGTCGACGGGGAGGTGGATGAAAAACTGTTTTTT
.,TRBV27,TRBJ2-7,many,CASSLSILHEQYF,TGTGCCAGCAGTTTATCGATTTTACACGAGCAGTACTTC
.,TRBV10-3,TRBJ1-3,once,CAIRTGSSGNTIYF,TGTGCCATCAGAACAGGAAGCTCTGGAAACACCATATATTTT
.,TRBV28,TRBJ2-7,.,CASTRSGGRPAHEQYF,TGTGCCAGCACCCGATCAGGTGGGCGTCCAGCCCACGAGCAGTACTTC
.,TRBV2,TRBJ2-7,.,CASSDLRDMSYEQYF,TGTGCCAGCAGTGATCTCAGGGACATGTCCTACGAGCAGTACTTC
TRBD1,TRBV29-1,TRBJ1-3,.,CSVPAAGGDGNTIYF,TGCAGCGTCCCTGCAGCAGGGGGTGACGGAAACACCATATATTTT
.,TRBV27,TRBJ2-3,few,CASSHGLGDSADTQYF,TGTGCCAGCAGCCACGGACTGGGAGACAGTGCAGATACGCAGTATTTT
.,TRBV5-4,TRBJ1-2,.,CASSFGQRNYGYTF,TGTGCCAGCAGCTTCGGACAGCGTAACTATGGCTACACCTTC
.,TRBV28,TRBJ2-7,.,CASSNVVGVGTLRDEQYF,TGTGCCAGCAGTAACGTAGTCGGGGTCGGCACCTTAAGGGACGAGCAGTACTTC
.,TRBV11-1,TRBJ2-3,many,CASSLEWAGGSTDTQYF,TGTGCCAGCAGCTTAGAATGGGCAGGGGGGAGCACAGATACGCAGTATTTT
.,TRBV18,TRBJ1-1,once,CASSPRASEATEAFF,TGTGCCAGCTCCCCCAGGGCATCCGAGGCCACTGAAGCTTTCTTT
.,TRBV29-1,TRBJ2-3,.,CSVATTDTQYF,TGCAGCGTTGCAACTACAGATACGCAGTATTTT